This T cell receptor beta chain stems from a study of human versus mouse CDR3 diversity and MHC coevolution. Study-wide results and limits: On average, humans showed more CDR3 deletions and insertions than mice.

Naive CD4 T cells were sorted as CD45RO-negative, CD62L-positive. This clone was recorded once. Its antigen is still unknown. Trimming stripped 2 bases from V and 4 bases from J, with 13 bases between. The CDR3 sequence is 14 residues long. CDR1 and CDR2 from the germline V gene are SGHRS and YFSETQ. Using immunoSEQ multiplex PCR, the repertoire was profiled, and TCRdb retains in-frame clones only, with some absent. The table records fewer than 80,000 clones, 85% to 95% of them present only once. The sequencing input was naive CD4+ T cells from blood. Subset meaning: CD45RO-negative CD62L-positive naive CD4 T cells. The origin of this receptor is a person between 25 and 70 years old in good health. The J gene is TRBJ2-7, the V gene TRBV5-1; perhaps TRBD1 as D (6 bases). The CDR3 loop reads CASSLGTSFYEQYF. The CDR3 coding sequence is TGCGCCAGCAGCTTAGGGACAAGCTTTTACGAGCAGTACTTC.